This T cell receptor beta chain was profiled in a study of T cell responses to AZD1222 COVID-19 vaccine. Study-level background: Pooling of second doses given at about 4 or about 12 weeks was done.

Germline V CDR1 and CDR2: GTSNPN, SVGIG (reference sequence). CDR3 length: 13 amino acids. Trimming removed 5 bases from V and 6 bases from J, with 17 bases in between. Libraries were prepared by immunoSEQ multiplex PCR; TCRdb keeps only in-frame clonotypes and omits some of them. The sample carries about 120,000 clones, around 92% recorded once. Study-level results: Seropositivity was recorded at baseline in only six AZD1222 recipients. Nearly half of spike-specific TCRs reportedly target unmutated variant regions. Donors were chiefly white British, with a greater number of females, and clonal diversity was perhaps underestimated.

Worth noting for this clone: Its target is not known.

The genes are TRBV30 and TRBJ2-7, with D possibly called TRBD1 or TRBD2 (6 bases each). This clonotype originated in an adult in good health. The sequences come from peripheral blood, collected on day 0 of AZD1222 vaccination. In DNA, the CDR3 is TGTGCCTGGGGGGGGTGGCAGGGGACCGAGCAGTACTTC. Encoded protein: CAWGGWQGTEQYF.